The 32 T cell receptor beta chains below were found in one sample sequenced in a study of T cell repertoires in cytomegalovirus infection (dated by TCRdb to between 2018 and 2021). Reads for this sample came from an Illumina HiSeq 1500. Using fastp trimming at Q25 and MiXCR clonotype assembly, TCRdb reanalyzed the public sequencing data and kept in-frame beta chains. Merged by CDR3 protein, the rows form single entries marked with the most common genes and DNA. Present in this sample are about 330,000 distinct CDR3 sequences, more than 9% of which were seen just once. Clones ranked in the top ten supply about 3.9% of the sample. Sequencing input: PBMCs. All receptors come from a human donor in good health (CMV status not recorded). Some clones in this sample may be carry-over from other donors' samples.

J is TRBJ1-2 and V is TRBV20-1, with 9 bases matching TRBD1. This CDR3 is 17 amino acids long. Looked up from germline, CDR1 is DFQATT and CDR2 is SNEGSKA (reference sequence). The trim removed 3 bases at V and 4 bases at J, leaving 15 bases unmatched. DNA for the CDR3: TGCAGTGCTAGGGGGGGACAGGGCCCGATGTGGGGCTATGGCTACACCTTC. Translated, it gives CSARGGQGPMWGYGYTF.

In this sample, this clonotype turned up many times. The CDR3 bases are TGTGCCAGCAGTCCACCTGGACTAGCGGGAATCACAGATACGCAGTATTTT. Residues: CASSPPGLAGITDTQYF. The rearrangement uses TRBV12-3 or TRBV12-4 and TRBJ2-3; TRBD2 agrees at 12 bases. The CDR3 contains 17 residues. The junction had 8 bases not matched to a gene; V was cut back by 5 bases and J by 2 bases.

This clonotype has only a few counts. The gene calls are TRBV27 and TRBJ2-7; D possibly corresponds to TRBD1 (5 bases). The CDR3 extends over 12 amino acids. V was shortened by 7 bases and J by 4 bases, with 11 bases between the two germline ends. Germline V gene sequence: CDR1 MNHEY, CDR2 SMNVEV (reference sequence). The CDR3 reads CASTTGNYEQYF. CDR3 in DNA: TGTGCCAGCACTACAGGCAATTACGAGCAGTACTTC.

This clonotype was observed once. This rearrangement joins TRBV20-1 to TRBJ1-2; D is unclear. Germline values: CDR1 DFQATT, CDR2 SNEGSKA (reference sequence). CDR3 size: 13 residues. Between the trimmed V and J ends, which lost 5 bases and 3 bases, there was a span of 13 bases. CDR3: CSAFQVWDYGYTF. CDR3 nucleotides: TGCAGTGCTTTTCAAGTTTGGGACTATGGCTACACCTTC.

This chain connects TRBV7-6 to TRBJ2-7; TRBD1 or TRBD2 may be the D gene (5 bases each). V lost 5 bases and J lost 3, with 11 bases in between. The CDR3 extends over 13 amino acids. Germline V CDR1 and CDR2: SGHVS, FNYEAQ. This CDR3 is CASSQGRNYEQYF. CDR3 nucleotides: TGTGCCAGCAGCCAGGGACGGAACTACGAGCAGTACTTC.

This chain joins TRBV5-1 and TRBJ1-6; 7 positions agree with TRBD1. V dropped 3 bases and J dropped 6; count of bases not matched to a gene: 9. The CDR3 runs to 16 residues. Germline CDR1 SGHRS, CDR2 YFSETQ. In DNA form, the CDR3 reads TGCGCCAGCAGCTCCTCCCCCGGGACAGTTAATTCACCCCTCCACTTT. Encoded protein: CASSSSPGTVNSPLHF.

The chain links TRBV6-6 to TRBJ2-7; the match to TRBD2 covers 7 bases. The CDR3 loop spans 16 amino acids. CDR1 and CDR2 from the germline V gene are MNHNY and SVGAGI (reference sequence). The V gene end was trimmed by 0 bases and the J gene end by 0 bases; junction bases not matched to a gene: 5. CDR3 region: CASSYSGGSFSYEQYF. The CDR3 bases are TGTGCCAGCAGTTACTCGGGCGGGAGCTTCTCCTACGAGCAGTACTTC.

The chain has TRBV20-1 and TRBJ2-1, with D tentatively TRBD2 (7 bases). Germline CDR1 is DFQATT and CDR2 is SNEGSKA (reference sequence). The CDR3 is 15 residues long. Between the trimmed V and J ends, which lost 6 bases and 1 base, there was a span of 16 bases. CDR3 nucleotide sequence: TGCAGTGCCGACGAGGGGGGGCGATCCTACAATGAGCAGTTCTTC. It translates to CSADEGGRSYNEQFF.

This clonotype was seen ten or more times. The chain employs TRBV7-6 and TRBJ2-3, with 10 bases that match TRBD2. Per germline, CDR1 SGHVS and CDR2 FNYEAQ. V lost 9 bases and J lost 3; bases outside the gene matches: 0. This CDR3 spans 12 amino acids. The CDR3 reads CASSGRTDTQYF. CDR3 nucleotides: TGTGCCAGTAGCGGGAGGACAGATACGCAGTATTTT.

The chain joins TRBV28 to TRBJ2-1; D might be TRBD1 (5 bases). The CDR3 sequence is 19 residues long. V gave up 4 bases and J gave up 0 bases, with 22 bases separating them. CDR1 is MDHEN and CDR2 is SYDVKM in the germline V gene. As DNA, the CDR3 is TGTGCCAGCAGTTCGTTTATAGTAGACAGCCATAGCTCCTACAATGAGCAGTTCTTC. Translated: CASSSFIVDSHSSYNEQFF.

This clonotype was recorded many times. V and J are TRBV5-8 and TRBJ2-1, with 7 bases identical to TRBD2. The CDR3 sequence is 16 residues long. The V segment lost 3 bases and the J segment 1 base; nucleotides outside the gene matches: 7. CDR1 and CDR2 (germline): SGHTS, YDEGEE. The CDR3 loop is CASSWSGAGSYNEQFF. The DNA for the CDR3 is TGTGCCAGCAGCTGGTCTGGAGCGGGGTCCTACAATGAGCAGTTCTTC.

This sequence joins TRBV7-3 and TRBJ2-1, with 10 nucleotides matching TRBD2. Germline values: CDR1 SGHTA, CDR2 FQGTGA. With V trimmed by 3 bases and J by 7 bases, 3 bases remained unmatched. The CDR3 spans 14 residues. DNA of the CDR3: TGTGCCAGCAGCTTGGGGACTAGCGTGAATGAGCAGTTCTTC. It translates to CASSLGTSVNEQFF.

The chain combines TRBV6-2 or TRBV6-3 with TRBJ2-1; TRBD2 matches 14 bases. The CDR3 is 18 residues long. Germline trimming cut 6 bases from V and 2 bases from J; bases unmatched to any gene: 9. The germline gives CDR1 MNHEY, CDR2 SVGEGT. The CDR3 loop is CASRNPGLAGATYNEQFF. CDR3 DNA: TGTGCCAGCAGAAACCCGGGACTAGCGGGAGCTACCTACAATGAGCAGTTCTTC.

This clonotype was recorded many times. The chain uses TRBV12-3 or TRBV12-4 and TRBJ1-1; no firm D call. V was pared by 6 bases and J by 8 bases, with 22 bases between. The CDR3 loop spans 15 amino acids. CDR3: CASSGPPIRTSEAFF. The CDR3 DNA reads as TGTGCCAGCAGCGGGCCGCCCATCCGTACGTCGGAAGCTTTCTTT.

In its sample, this clonotype was seen a few times. The V gene is TRBV7-9, the J gene TRBJ2-1; 8 bases are a match to TRBD2. The V gene end was trimmed by 5 bases and the J gene end by 9 bases; junction bases not matched to a gene: 15. The germline V gene encodes CDR1 SEHNR and CDR2 FQNEAQ (reference sequence). The CDR3 covers 16 residues. The DNA of the CDR3 is TGTGCCAGCAGCCCCACCGGAAGCGGGAGTAGGGGTGAGCAGTTCTTC. This translates into CASSPTGSGSRGEQFF. The variable domain in full, with the rest retrieved from reference TRBV7-9 and TRBJ2-1, is DTGVSQNPRHKITKRGQNVTFRCDPISEHNRLYWYRQTLGQGPEFLTYFQNEAQLEKSRLLSDRFSAERPKGSFSTLEIQRTEQGDSAMYLCASSPTGSGSRGEQFFGPGTRLTVL.

This clonotype was seen at least ten times. The rearrangement links TRBV7-2 to TRBJ1-1; D is perhaps TRBD1 (5 bases). Germline lookup yields CDR1 SGHTA and CDR2 FQGNSA. This CDR3 is built from 13 residues. The V gene lost 6 bases and the J gene lost 5 bases, with 13 bases spanning the gap. The CDR3 loop is CASRAGWGTEAFF. CDR3 bases: TGTGCCAGCAGGGCAGGGTGGGGAACTGAAGCTTTCTTT.

The genes are TRBV6-2 or TRBV6-3 and TRBJ1-1; D is uncertain. The CDR3 runs to 16 residues. V was trimmed by 5 bases and J by 5 bases, leaving 21 bases between them. Germline CDR1 is MNHEY and CDR2 is SVGEGT. CDR3 DNA sequence: TGTGCCAGCAGTCCCCCTAGTGGACGGGGAGGGACTGAAGCTTTCTTT. Translating it yields CASSPPSGRGGTEAFF.

This clonotype was observed a few times. The J gene is TRBJ2-5, the V gene TRBV7-3; D possibly corresponds to TRBD2 (6 bases). The CDR3 sequence is 14 residues long. With 2 bases removed from V and 3 bases from J, the gap between germline ends came to 10 bases. Per germline, CDR1 SGHTA and CDR2 FQGTGA. The CDR3 loop is CASSLGGLKETQYF. The CDR3 DNA reads TGTGCCAGCAGCTTAGGGGGACTCAAAGAGACCCAGTACTTC.

At least ten counts were recorded for this clonotype. The chain combines TRBV7-6 with TRBJ2-1; 7 bases align to TRBD2. Germline CDR1 SGHVS, CDR2 FNYEAQ. The CDR3 contains 13 residues. The V gene end was trimmed by 2 bases and the J gene end by 10 bases; junction bases not matched to a gene: 5. The CDR3 is CASSLTSSGEQFF. As DNA, the CDR3 is TGTGCCAGCAGCTTAACCTCTAGCGGAGAGCAGTTCTTC.

This clonotype was counted ten times or more. The V call is TRBV11-2, the J call TRBJ2-3, with TRBD1 identical over 7 bases. V shed 1 base, J shed 4 bases, and the junction held 8 bases outside the gene matches. The CDR3 is 16 amino acids. Germline CDR1 and CDR2: SGHAT and FQNNGV. This CDR3 is CASSLGQGVFADTQYF. The DNA of the CDR3 is TGTGCCAGCAGCTTAGGACAGGGAGTTTTTGCAGATACGCAGTATTTT.

This clonotype was recorded at least ten times. The chain couples TRBV6-5 to TRBJ1-1; D may be TRBD1 (5 bases). CDR3 length equals 14 residues. The V gene lost 2 bases and the J gene lost 1 base, with 8 bases spanning the gap. CDR1 and CDR2 from the germline V gene are MNHEY and SVGAGI. DNA for the CDR3: TGTGCCAGCAGTTACACAGGCACGAACACTGAAGCTTTCTTT. Amino acids: CASSYTGTNTEAFF.

This clonotype was seen a few times. The chain employs TRBV4-2 and TRBJ2-3, with 11 bases matching TRBD2. Germline CDR1 is LGHNA and CDR2 is YNFKEQ. The CDR3 contains 15 residues. V shed 1 base and J 3 bases; nucleotides not matched to a gene: 0. The DNA of the CDR3 is TGTGCCAGCAGCCAAGGACTAGCGGGAACAGATACGCAGTATTTT. This translates into CASSQGLAGTDTQYF.

The chain combines TRBV4-3 with TRBJ2-1, with D unresolved. Germline CDR1 and CDR2: LGHNA and YSLEER. The CDR3 sequence is 15 residues long. The germline V and J ends were trimmed by 0 bases and 5 bases, with 11 bases remaining between them. The CDR3 sequence is CASSQDLAGDNEQFF. CDR3 nucleotide sequence: TGCGCCAGCAGCCAAGATCTGGCTGGGGACAATGAGCAGTTCTTC.

V and J are TRBV12-3 or TRBV12-4 and TRBJ2-6, with 9 positions matching TRBD1. This CDR3 has 18 residues. J lost 2 bases, V lost 6 bases, and 11 bases had no gene match. CDR3 region: CASSLGQGKGTGANVLTF. The CDR3 coding sequence is TGTGCCAGCAGCCTCGGACAGGGGAAGGGCACTGGGGCCAACGTCCTGACTTTC.

This clonotype was counted ten times or more. The chain uses TRBV7-2 and TRBJ2-5; D is ambiguous. The germline V gene encodes CDR1 SGHTA and CDR2 FQGNSA. This CDR3 has 14 amino acids. Trimming pared 1 base from V and 2 bases from J, leaving 8 bases between. CDR3 sequence: CASSLVGVQETQYF. In nucleotides, the CDR3 is TGTGCCAGCAGCTTAGTAGGCGTACAAGAGACCCAGTACTTC. Combining the CDR3 with reference TRBV7-2 and TRBJ2-5 gives the whole variable domain GAGVSQSPSNKVTEKGKDVELRCDPISGHTALYWYRQSLGQGLEFLIYFQGNSAPDKSGLPSDRFSAERTGGSVSTLTIQRTQQEDSAVYLCASSLVGVQETQYFGPGTRLLVL.

V gene TRBV7-8 combines with J gene TRBJ2-1; tentative D call: TRBD2 (5 bases). Germline V gene data show CDR1 as SGHVS and CDR2 as FQNEAQ. The V end was cut by 3 bases, the J end by 0 bases, with 12 bases between. The CDR3 covers 16 residues. The CDR3 loop reads CASSFLDGGSYNEQFF. CDR3 sequence (DNA): TGTGCCAGCAGCTTTTTGGACGGAGGCTCCTACAATGAGCAGTTCTTC. The entire variable domain, with the rest obtained from reference TRBV7-8 and TRBJ2-1, is as follows: GAGVSQSPRYKVAKRGQDVALRCDPISGHVSLFWYQQALGQGPEFLTYFQNEAQLDKSGLPSDRFFAERPEGSVSTLKIQRTQQEDSAVYLCASSFLDGGSYNEQFFGPGTRLTVL.

This clonotype was observed a handful of times. The CDR3 region is CASSSDPANYGYTF. CDR3 bases: TGTGCCAGCAGCTCGGACCCAGCTAACTATGGCTACACCTTC. The rearrangement joins TRBV7-8 to TRBJ1-2; no clear D. Germline V gene sequence: CDR1 SGHVS, CDR2 FQNEAQ. This CDR3 is built from 14 residues. The V gene lost 4 bases and the J gene lost 0 bases, with 9 bases spanning the gap.

The chain joins TRBV20-1 to TRBJ2-5; D is unresolved. The germline V and J ends were trimmed by 7 bases and 2 bases, with 17 bases remaining between them. The germline V gene has CDR1 DFQATT and CDR2 SNEGSKA (reference sequence). The length of the CDR3 is 14 residues. Written as DNA, the CDR3 is TGCAGTGTCTTAAAGGGATTAAATCAAGAGACCCAGTACTTC. Protein product: CSVLKGLNQETQYF.

To note about this clonotype: It may be a read error: a sequence one base away is much more abundant. The chain recombines TRBV6-5 with TRBJ1-1; D ambiguous. The CDR3 length is 13 residues. V gave up 6 bases and J gave up 0 bases, with 8 bases separating them. Germline V lookup: CDR1 MNHEY, CDR2 SVGAGI. CDR3 sequence: CASRIGMNTEAFF. The CDR3 nucleotides read TGTGCCAGCAGGATAGGCATGAACACTGAAGCTTTCTTT.

V gene TRBV9 combines with J gene TRBJ1-6; no definite D call. The CDR3 totals 15 residues. V was cut by 4 bases and J by 10 bases, with 18 bases left in between. Germline V gives CDR1 SGDLS, CDR2 YYNGEE. As DNA, the CDR3 is TGTGCCAGCAGCACCAGCCCTGGGGAGGCCTCACCCCTCCACTTT. Its translation is CASSTSPGEASPLHF.

This clonotype was detected ten times or more. V gene TRBV10-3 combines with J gene TRBJ2-7, with D tentatively TRBD2 (6 bases). The germline CDR1 and CDR2 sequences are ENHRY and SYGVKD. The CDR3 runs to 16 residues. Trimming stripped 3 bases from V and 7 bases from J, with 22 bases between. CDR3: CAISDSSIGVRGEQYF. Here the CDR3 DNA reads TGTGCCATCAGTGATTCCTCAATAGGAGTCCGGGGGGAGCAGTACTTC.

The rearrangement joins TRBV6-2 or TRBV6-3 to TRBJ2-7; 10 bases are a match to TRBD2. CDR1 and CDR2 from the germline V gene are MNHEY and SVGEGT. The CDR3 loop spans 14 amino acids. V was clipped by 6 bases and J by 2 bases; unmatched bases: 4. This CDR3 is CASRSSGGPYEQYF. The CDR3 DNA follows: TGTGCCAGCAGGTCTAGCGGGGGACCCTACGAGCAGTACTTC.